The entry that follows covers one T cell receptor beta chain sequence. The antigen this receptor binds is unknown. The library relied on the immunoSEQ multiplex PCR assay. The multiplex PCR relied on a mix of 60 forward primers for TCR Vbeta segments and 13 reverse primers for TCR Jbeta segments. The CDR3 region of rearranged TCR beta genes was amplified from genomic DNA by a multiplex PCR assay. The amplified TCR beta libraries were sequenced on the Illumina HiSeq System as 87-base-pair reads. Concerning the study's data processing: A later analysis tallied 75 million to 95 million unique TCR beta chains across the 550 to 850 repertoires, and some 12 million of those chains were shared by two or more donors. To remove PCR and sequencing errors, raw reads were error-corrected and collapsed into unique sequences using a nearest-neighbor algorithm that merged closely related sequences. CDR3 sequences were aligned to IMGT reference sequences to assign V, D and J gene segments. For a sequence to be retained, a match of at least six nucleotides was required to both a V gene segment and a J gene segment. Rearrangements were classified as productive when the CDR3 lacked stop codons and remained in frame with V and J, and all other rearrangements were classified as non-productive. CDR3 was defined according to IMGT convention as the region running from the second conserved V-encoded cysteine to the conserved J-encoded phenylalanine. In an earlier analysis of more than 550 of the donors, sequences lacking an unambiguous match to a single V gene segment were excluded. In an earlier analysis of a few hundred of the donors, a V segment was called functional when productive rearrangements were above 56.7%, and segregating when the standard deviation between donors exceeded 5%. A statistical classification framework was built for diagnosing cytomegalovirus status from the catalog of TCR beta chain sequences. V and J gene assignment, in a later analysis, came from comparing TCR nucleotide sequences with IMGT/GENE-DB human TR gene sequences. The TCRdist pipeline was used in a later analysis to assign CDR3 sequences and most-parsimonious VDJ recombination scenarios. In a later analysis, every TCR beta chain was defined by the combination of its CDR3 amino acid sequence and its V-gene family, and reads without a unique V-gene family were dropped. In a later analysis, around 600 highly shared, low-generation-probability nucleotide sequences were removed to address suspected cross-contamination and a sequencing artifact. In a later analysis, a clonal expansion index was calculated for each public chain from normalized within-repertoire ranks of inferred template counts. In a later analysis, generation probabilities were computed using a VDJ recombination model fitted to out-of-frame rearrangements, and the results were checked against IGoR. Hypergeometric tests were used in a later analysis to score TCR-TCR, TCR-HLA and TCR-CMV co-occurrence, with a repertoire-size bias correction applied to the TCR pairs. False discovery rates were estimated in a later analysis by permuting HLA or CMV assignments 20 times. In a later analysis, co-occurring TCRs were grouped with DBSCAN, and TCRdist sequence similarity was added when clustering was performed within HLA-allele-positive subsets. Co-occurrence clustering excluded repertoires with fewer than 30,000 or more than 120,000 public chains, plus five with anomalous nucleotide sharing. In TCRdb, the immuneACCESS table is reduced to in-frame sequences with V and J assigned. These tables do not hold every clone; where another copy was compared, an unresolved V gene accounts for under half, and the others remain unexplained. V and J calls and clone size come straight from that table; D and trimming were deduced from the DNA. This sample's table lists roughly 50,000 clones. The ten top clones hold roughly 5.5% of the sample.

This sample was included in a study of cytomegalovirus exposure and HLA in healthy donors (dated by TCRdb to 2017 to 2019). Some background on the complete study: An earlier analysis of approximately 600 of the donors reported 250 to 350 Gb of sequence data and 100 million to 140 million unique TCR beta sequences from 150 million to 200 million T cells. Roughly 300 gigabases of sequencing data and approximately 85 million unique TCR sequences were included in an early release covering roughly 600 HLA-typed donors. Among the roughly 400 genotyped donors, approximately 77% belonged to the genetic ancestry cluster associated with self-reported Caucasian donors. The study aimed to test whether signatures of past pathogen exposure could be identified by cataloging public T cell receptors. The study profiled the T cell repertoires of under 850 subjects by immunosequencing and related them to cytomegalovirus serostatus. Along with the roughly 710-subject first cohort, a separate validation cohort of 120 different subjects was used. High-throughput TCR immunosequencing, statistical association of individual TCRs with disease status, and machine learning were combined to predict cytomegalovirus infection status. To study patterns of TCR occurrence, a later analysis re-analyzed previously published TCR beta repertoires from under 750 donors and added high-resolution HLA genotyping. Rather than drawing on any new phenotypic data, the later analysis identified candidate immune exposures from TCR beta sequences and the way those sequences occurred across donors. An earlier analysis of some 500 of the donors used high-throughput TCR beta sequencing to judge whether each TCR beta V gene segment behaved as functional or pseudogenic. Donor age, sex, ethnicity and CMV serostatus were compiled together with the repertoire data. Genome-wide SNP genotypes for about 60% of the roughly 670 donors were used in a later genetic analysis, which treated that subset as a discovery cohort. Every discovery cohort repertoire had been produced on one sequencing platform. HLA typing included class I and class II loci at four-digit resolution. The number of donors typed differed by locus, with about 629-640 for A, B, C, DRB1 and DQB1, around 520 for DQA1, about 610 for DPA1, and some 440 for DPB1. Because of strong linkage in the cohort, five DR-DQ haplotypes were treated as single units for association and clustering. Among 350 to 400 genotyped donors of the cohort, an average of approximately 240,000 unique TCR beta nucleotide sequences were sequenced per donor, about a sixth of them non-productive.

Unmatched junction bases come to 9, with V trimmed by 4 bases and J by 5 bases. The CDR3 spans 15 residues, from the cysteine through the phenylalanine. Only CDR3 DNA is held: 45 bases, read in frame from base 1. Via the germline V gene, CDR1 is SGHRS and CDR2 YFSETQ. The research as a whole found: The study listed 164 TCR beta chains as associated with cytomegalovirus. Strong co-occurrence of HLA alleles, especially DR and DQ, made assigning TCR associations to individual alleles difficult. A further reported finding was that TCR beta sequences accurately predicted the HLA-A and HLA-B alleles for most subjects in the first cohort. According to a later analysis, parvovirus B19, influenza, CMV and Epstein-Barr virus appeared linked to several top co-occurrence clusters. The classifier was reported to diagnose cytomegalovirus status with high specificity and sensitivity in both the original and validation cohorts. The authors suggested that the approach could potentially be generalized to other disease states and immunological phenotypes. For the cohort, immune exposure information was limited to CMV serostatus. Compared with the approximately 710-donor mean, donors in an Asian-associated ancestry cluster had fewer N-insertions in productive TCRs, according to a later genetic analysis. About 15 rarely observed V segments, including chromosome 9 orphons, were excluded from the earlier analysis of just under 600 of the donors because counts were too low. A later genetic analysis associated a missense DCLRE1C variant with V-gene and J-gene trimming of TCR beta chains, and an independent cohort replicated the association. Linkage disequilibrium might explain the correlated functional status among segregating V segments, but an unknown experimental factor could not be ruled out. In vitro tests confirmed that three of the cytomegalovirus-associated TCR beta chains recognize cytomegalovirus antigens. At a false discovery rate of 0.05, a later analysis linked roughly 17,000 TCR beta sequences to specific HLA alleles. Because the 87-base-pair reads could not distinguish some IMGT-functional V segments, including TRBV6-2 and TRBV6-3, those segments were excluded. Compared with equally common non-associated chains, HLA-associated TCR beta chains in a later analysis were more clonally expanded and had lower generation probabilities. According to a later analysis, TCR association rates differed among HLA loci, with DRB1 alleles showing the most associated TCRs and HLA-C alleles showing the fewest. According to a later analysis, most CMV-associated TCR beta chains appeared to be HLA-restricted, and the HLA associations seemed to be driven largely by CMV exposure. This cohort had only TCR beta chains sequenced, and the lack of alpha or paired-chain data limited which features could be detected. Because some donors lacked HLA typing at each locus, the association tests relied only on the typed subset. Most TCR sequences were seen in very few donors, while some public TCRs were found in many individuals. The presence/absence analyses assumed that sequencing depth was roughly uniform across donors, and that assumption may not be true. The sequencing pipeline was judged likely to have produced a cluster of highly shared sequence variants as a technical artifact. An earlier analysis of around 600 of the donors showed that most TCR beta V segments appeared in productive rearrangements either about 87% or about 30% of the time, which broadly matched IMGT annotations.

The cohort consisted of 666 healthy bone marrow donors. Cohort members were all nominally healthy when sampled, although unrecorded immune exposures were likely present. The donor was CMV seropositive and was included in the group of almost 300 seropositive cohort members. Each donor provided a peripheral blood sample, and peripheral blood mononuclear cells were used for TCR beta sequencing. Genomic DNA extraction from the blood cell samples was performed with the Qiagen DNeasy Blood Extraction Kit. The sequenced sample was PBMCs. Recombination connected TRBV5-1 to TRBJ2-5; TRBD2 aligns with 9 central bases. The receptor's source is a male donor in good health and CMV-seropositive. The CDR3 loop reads CASSPSGGTGETQYF. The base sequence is TGCGCCAGCAGCCCAAGCGGGGGGACGGGGGAGACCCAGTACTTC.